The 24 T cell receptor beta chains reported below all come from one sample, sequenced in a study of T cell repertoires in cytomegalovirus infection. Via MiXCR, TCRdb re-called the reads, giving one row per CDR3 protein. This table has approximately 350,000 distinct CDR3 sequences, roughly 36% appearing once. No cognate antigen is known for these TCRs. The specimen was cultured PBMCs, collected from culture after CMV antigen stimulation. These receptors all stem from a human donor in good health (CMV status not recorded). Some clones in this sample may be carry-over from other donors' samples.

The chain combines TRBV27 with TRBJ2-4, with a weak D call TRBD2 (7 bases). The CDR3 has 14 amino acids. CDR1 and CDR2 (germline): MNHEY, SMNVEV (reference sequence). Deletions cut 6 bases from V and 9 bases from J, with 18 bases between. CDR3 nucleotide sequence: TGTGCCAGCAGGCCTAGGGGGGGGTCGAGCATTCAGTACTTC. Amino acids: CASRPRGGSSIQYF.

The chain joins TRBV11-3 to TRBJ1-4; 8 nucleotides line up with TRBD1. Germline CDR1 and CDR2: SGHNT and YENEEA. V was pared by 5 bases and J by 4 bases, with 15 bases of the junction left unmatched. This CDR3 spans 18 amino acids. CDR3 region: CASSNGQGGELGNEKLFF. The CDR3 DNA is TGTGCCAGCAGCAACGGACAGGGTGGGGAGTTGGGTAATGAAAAACTGTTTTTT.

This rearrangement joins TRBV5-1 to TRBJ2-1, with 7 nucleotides matching TRBD2. The CDR3 is made up of 20 amino acids. CDR1 and CDR2 (germline): SGHRS, YFSETQ. Germline trimming cut 0 bases from V and 0 bases from J; bases unmatched to any gene: 15. The CDR3 DNA is TGCGCCAGCAGCTTGGCCCCCAATGCGGGAGCTGGATACTCCTACAATGAGCAGTTCTTC. The encoded protein is CASSLAPNAGAGYSYNEQFF.

This chain uses TRBV11-2 with TRBJ2-1, with 9 bases lining up with TRBD1. There are 16 residues in the CDR3. V dropped 5 bases and J dropped 5; count of bases not matched to a gene: 10. The V gene's germline CDR1 is SGHAT and CDR2 FQNNGV. This chain's CDR3 is CASSPGDRVVDNEQFF. Written as DNA, the CDR3 is TGTGCCAGCAGCCCGGGGGACAGGGTCGTCGACAATGAGCAGTTCTTC.

This chain joins TRBV7-2 and TRBJ2-7; 8 nucleotides match TRBD2. This CDR3 is 14 amino acids long. V trimming: 5 bases; J trimming: 5 bases; junction bases outside the gene matches: 8. CDR1 is SGHTA, CDR2 FQGNSA, per germline. CDR3 amino acids: CASSPGLAVHEQYF. The CDR3 DNA reads TGTGCCAGCAGCCCAGGACTAGCAGTCCACGAGCAGTACTTC. Drawing the rest from reference TRBV7-2 and TRBJ2-7, the complete variable domain is GAGVSQSPSNKVTEKGKDVELRCDPISGHTALYWYRQSLGQGLEFLIYFQGNSAPDKSGLPSDRFSAERTGGSVSTLTIQRTQQEDSAVYLCASSPGLAVHEQYFGPGTRLTVT.

As regards this clonotype: At one boundary the junction diverges from the germline segment, which might be a read error. In DNA form, the CDR3 reads TGTGCCAGCAGCCAAGATCCCCTAGCGGGAAACTCCTACGAGCAGTACTTC. Its translation is CASSQDPLAGNSYEQYF. The V gene is TRBV4-1, the J gene TRBJ2-7, with 9 bases fitting TRBD2. The CDR3 covers 17 residues. CDR1 and CDR2 (germline): MGHRA, YSYEKL.

The chain links TRBV4-1 to TRBJ1-1, with TRBD1 as a possible D gene (5 bases). The CDR3 runs 16 residues. V dropped 1 base and J dropped 0 bases, with 12 bases sitting between them. Germline V gene sequence: CDR1 MGHRA, CDR2 YSYEKL. The CDR3: CASSQGYRDLNTEAFF. The CDR3 DNA follows: TGCGCCAGCAGCCAAGGCTACCGGGACTTGAACACTGAAGCTTTCTTT.

This clonotype was seen a few times. The chain uses TRBV12-3 or TRBV12-4 and TRBJ2-1; 9 positions agree with TRBD2. After removal of 8 bases from V and 1 base from J, the junction contained 12 bases not matched to a gene. CDR3 size: 17 residues. CDR3 sequence reads: CASRLSGSFRSYNEQFF. In nucleotides, the CDR3 is TGTGCCAGCCGCCTTAGCGGGAGTTTTCGGTCCTACAATGAGCAGTTCTTC.

This chain connects TRBV7-6 to TRBJ1-4; 9 bases line up with TRBD1. The CDR3 extends over 15 amino acids. Germline V lookup: CDR1 SGHVS, CDR2 FNYEAQ. Trimming cost V 5 bases and J 5 bases; bases outside gene matches: 6. DNA of the CDR3: TGTGCCAGCAGCCCGTACAGGGGGCAGAATGAAAAACTGTTTTTT. This gives the protein CASSPYRGQNEKLFF.

The chain joins TRBV29-1 to TRBJ2-2; TRBD2 aligns across 8 bases. The V gene end was trimmed by 7 bases and the J gene end by 6 bases; junction bases not matched to a gene: 7. This CDR3 is built from 13 residues. Germline assignment: CDR1 SQVTM and CDR2 ANQGSEA. The CDR3 reads CSAGAGGPGELFF. In DNA form, the CDR3 reads TGCAGCGCGGGGGCGGGGGGCCCCGGGGAGCTGTTTTTT.

The chain carries TRBV6-5 and TRBJ1-2; 9 positions match TRBD1. This CDR3 comprises 15 residues. Germline CDR1 reads MNHEY; CDR2 reads SVGAGI. V lost 0 bases to trimming and J lost 6 bases; unmatched junction nucleotides: 5. The CDR3 spells CASSYSFGQGNGYTF. CDR3 nucleotides: TGTGCCAGCAGTTACTCCTTCGGACAGGGGAATGGCTACACCTTC.

The chain combines TRBV6-5 with TRBJ1-3; maybe TRBD1 (5 bases). Trimming removed 3 bases from V and 0 bases from J, with 15 bases in between. CDR1 and CDR2 (germline): MNHEY, SVGAGI. The CDR3 has 17 residues. The CDR3 DNA follows: TGTGCCAGCAGTTATGACAGCTTGCAAAACTCTGGAAACACCATATATTTT. This sequence encodes CASSYDSLQNSGNTIYF.

The V and J genes are TRBV7-6 and TRBJ2-7, with D perhaps matching TRBD1 (5 bases). V lost 5 bases and J 3 bases, leaving 14 bases between the germline ends. The CDR3 consists of 14 residues. Germline CDR1 SGHVS, CDR2 FNYEAQ. CDR3 in DNA: TGTGCCAGCAGCACTACGACAGACCACTACGAGCAGTACTTC. Protein product: CASSTTTDHYEQYF.

This clonotype was counted at least ten times. V and J are TRBV11-2 and TRBJ1-2; 8 bases line up with TRBD1. This CDR3 spans 14 amino acids. J lost 3 bases, V lost 5 bases, and 5 bases had no gene match. Germline V CDR1 and CDR2: SGHAT, FQNNGV. The CDR3 DNA follows: TGTGCCAGCAGCCATACAGGGGGGGACTATGGCTACACCTTC. Its protein is CASSHTGGDYGYTF.

The gene calls are TRBV28 and TRBJ2-5; D is perhaps TRBD1 (5 bases). CDR3 length: 13 residues. The germline gives CDR1 MDHEN, CDR2 SYDVKM. With 2 bases removed from V and 5 bases from J, the gap between germline ends came to 9 bases. The CDR3 loop is CASSLQGWETQYF. For the CDR3, the DNA is TGTGCCAGCAGTTTACAGGGTTGGGAGACCCAGTACTTC.

A few counts support this clonotype. The chain couples TRBV7-2 to TRBJ1-2, with a possible D match to TRBD1 (6 bases). This CDR3 spans 15 amino acids. The germline V and J ends were trimmed by 5 bases and 8 bases, with 21 bases remaining between them. CDR1 and CDR2 (germline): SGHTA, FQGNSA. CDR3 amino acids: CASSLTWGGGLGYTF. As DNA, the CDR3 is TGTGCCAGCAGCCTTACGTGGGGGGGCGGGTTGGGCTACACCTTC.

V gene TRBV12-3 or TRBV12-4 combines with J gene TRBJ2-5; D uncertain. Trimming pared 5 bases from V and 4 bases from J, leaving 14 bases between. The CDR3 is 14 amino acids. The CDR3 DNA sequence: TGTGCCAGCAGTATAATTCCAGGACGAGAGACCCAGTACTTC. Translating it yields CASSIIPGRETQYF.

In this sample, this clonotype turned up a few times. The chain is built from TRBV12-3 or TRBV12-4 and TRBJ1-1; 7 nucleotides line up with TRBD1. The CDR3 has 16 residues. V shed 5 bases and J 5 bases; nucleotides not matched to a gene: 14. CDR3 region: CASSNLRDSANTEAFF. CDR3 nucleotides: TGTGCCAGCAGTAATCTCCGGGACAGCGCTAATACTGAAGCTTTCTTT.

The table lists this clonotype with a few counts. V usage is TRBV19 and J usage is TRBJ1-5; D possibly corresponds to TRBD1 (5 bases). The germline gives CDR1 LNHDA, CDR2 SQIVND (reference sequence). The CDR3 contains 15 residues. V was trimmed by 6 bases and J by 1 base, leaving 13 bases between them. The CDR3: CASRATGESNQPQHF. The CDR3 DNA follows: TGTGCCAGTAGAGCGACGGGGGAAAGCAATCAGCCCCAGCATTTT.

The chain carries TRBV12-3 or TRBV12-4 and TRBJ1-3; D is possibly TRBD1 (5 bases). This CDR3 is 14 amino acids long. V was trimmed by 6 bases and J by 0 bases, leaving 9 bases between them. CDR3 sequence (DNA): TGTGCCAGCAGAGACAGTGGCTCTGGAAACACCATATATTTT. It translates to CASRDSGSGNTIYF.

V gene TRBV6-6 combines with J gene TRBJ1-6; D is undetermined. The germline CDR1 and CDR2 sequences are MNHNY and SVGAGI (reference sequence). This CDR3 contains 16 residues. The V end was cut by 5 bases, the J end by 0 bases, with 11 bases between. CDR3 sequence (DNA): TGTGCCAGCAGTCTGGGTTTGAGCTCCTATAATTCACCCCTCCACTTT. The encoded protein is CASSLGLSSYNSPLHF.

This clonotype was seen many times. The chain is built from TRBV7-2 and TRBJ1-1, with 9 bases that match TRBD1. Unmatched junction bases numbered 5, after V lost 5 bases and J lost 4 bases. Germline assignment: CDR1 SGHTA and CDR2 FQGNSA. The CDR3 loop spans 14 amino acids. CDR3 region: CASSPQGASTEAFF. In nucleotides, the CDR3 is TGTGCCAGCAGCCCACAGGGGGCCAGCACTGAAGCTTTCTTT.

This clonotype came up a few times. V and J are TRBV5-1 and TRBJ2-2; 10 nucleotides agree with TRBD2. Germline CDR1 reads SGHRS; CDR2 reads YFSETQ. The CDR3 length is 16 residues. The junction had 6 bases not matched to a gene; V was cut back by 4 bases and J by 3 bases. This CDR3 is CASSPPLAGHTGELFF. The CDR3 bases are TGCGCCAGCAGCCCCCCACTAGCGGGACACACCGGGGAGCTGTTTTTT.

The rearrangement uses TRBV6-2 or TRBV6-3 and TRBJ2-7; D is unclear. Trimming cost V 6 bases and J 4 bases, with 10 bases left between them. This CDR3 has 12 amino acids. Germline assignment: CDR1 MNHEY and CDR2 SVGEGT. The CDR3 region has the DNA TGTGCCAGCAGCCAGTCGGAATACGAGCAGTACGTC. Its translation: CASSQSEYEQYV.